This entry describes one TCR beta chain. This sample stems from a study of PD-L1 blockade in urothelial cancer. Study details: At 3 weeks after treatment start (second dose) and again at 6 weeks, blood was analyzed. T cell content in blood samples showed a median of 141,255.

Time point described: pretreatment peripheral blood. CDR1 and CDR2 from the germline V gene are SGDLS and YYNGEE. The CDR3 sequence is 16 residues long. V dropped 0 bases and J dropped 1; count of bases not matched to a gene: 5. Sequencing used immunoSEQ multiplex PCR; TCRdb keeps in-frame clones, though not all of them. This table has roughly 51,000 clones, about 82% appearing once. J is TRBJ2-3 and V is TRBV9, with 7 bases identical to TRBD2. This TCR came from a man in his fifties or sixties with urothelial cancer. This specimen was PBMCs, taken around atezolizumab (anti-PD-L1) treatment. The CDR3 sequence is CASSVDGGGGTDTQYF. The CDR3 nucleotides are TGTGCCAGCAGCGTAGATGGGGGAGGGGGCACAGATACGCAGTATTTT. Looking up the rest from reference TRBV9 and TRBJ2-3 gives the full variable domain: DSGVTQTPKHLITATGQRVTLRCSPRSGDLSVYWYQQSLDQGLQFLIQYYNGEERAKGNILERFSAQQFPDLHSELNLSSLELGDSALYFCASSVDGGGGTDTQYFGPGTRLTVL.